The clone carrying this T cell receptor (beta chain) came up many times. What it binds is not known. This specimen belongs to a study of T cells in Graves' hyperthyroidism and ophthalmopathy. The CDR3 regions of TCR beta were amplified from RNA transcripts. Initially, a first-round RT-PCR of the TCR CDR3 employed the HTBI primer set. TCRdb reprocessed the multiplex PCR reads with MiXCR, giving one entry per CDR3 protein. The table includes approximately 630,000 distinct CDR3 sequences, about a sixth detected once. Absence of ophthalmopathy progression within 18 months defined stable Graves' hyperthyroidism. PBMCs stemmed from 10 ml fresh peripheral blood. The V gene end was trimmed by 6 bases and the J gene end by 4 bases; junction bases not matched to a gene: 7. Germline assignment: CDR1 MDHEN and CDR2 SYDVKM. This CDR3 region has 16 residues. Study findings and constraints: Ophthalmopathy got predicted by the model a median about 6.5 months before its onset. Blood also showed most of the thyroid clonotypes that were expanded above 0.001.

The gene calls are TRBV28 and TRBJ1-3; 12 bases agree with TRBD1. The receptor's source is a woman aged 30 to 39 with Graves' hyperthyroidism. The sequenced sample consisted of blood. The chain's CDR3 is CASSRTGTGGGNTIYF. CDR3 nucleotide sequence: TGTGCCAGCAGCCGTACCGGGACAGGGGGCGGAAACACCATATATTTT.